This T cell receptor (beta chain) appears in the sequencing data of a study of Ad26.COV2.S vaccination and SARS-CoV-2 variants. Sample treatment: 19 received Ad26.COV2.S at low or high dose, single or two shots; roughly five received placebo; per-sample allocation not given. Specimens were obtained on day 63 following the first vaccine or placebo injection. Profiled with immunoSEQ multiplex PCR; TCRdb holds only in-frame clones, not every one. The sample holds approximately 300,000 clones, around 85% seen once. Germline V CDR1 and CDR2: LNHDA, SQIVND (reference sequence). The CDR3 totals 14 residues. Trimming shortened V by 5 bases and J by 3 bases, and 10 bases separated the two germline ends.

This receptor was identified in a person between 18 and 65 years old who received the Ad26.COV2.S COVID-19 vaccine or a placebo. Sequenced here: peripheral blood, sampled in a trial of Ad26.COV2.S vaccine versus placebo. The chain carries TRBV19 and TRBJ2-2; D possibly corresponds to TRBD1 (5 bases). Here the CDR3 reads CASSRTSYTGELFF. In DNA form, the CDR3 reads TGTGCCAGTAGTCGGACATCCTACACCGGGGAGCTGTTTTTT.